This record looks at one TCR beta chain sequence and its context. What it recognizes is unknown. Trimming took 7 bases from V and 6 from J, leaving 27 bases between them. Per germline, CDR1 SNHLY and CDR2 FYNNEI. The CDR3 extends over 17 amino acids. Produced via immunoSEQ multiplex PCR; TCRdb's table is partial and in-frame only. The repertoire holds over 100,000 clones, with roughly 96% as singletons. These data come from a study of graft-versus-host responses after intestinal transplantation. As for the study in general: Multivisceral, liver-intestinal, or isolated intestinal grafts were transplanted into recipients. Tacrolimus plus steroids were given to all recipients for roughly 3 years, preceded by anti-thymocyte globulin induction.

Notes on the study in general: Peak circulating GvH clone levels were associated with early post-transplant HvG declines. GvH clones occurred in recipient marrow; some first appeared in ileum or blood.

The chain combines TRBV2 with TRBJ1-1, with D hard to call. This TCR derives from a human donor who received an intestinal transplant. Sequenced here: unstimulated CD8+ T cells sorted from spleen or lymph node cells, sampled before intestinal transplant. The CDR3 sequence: CASKGHRAWVREAEAFF. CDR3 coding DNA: TGTGCCAGCAAGGGCCACCGGGCCTGGGTGCGTGAAGCTGAAGCTTTCTTT.